This is a list of T cell receptor beta chains from one sample in a study of glioma-infiltrating T cells. Using its own MiXCR run on the multiplex PCR reads, TCRdb lists one record per CDR3 protein. The data hold around 350,000 distinct CDR3 sequences, with about 40% observed a single time. Sequenced material: glioma tissue, nonneoplastic brain tissue, or PBMCs (not recorded which). Every receptor here comes from a human donor with low-grade glioma or glioblastoma, undergoing nonglioma brain surgery, or in good health (not recorded which). CDR3s leave out the opening cysteine and the closing phenylalanine or tryptophan.

v_call,cdr3_aa
TRBV6-2/TRBV6-3,ASTNDTEQF
TRBV27,ASSSTQGQETQY
TRBV15,ATSRVRGYGYT
TRBV27,ASSIQVGQGSKSEKLF
TRBV14,ASSQTGGAFYEQY
TRBV15,ATSRVASGANVLT
TRBV28,ASSLPRYTEAF
TRBV28,ASRYIRTSEGPYEQY
TRBV28,ASSYRTSGTSVTDTQY
TRBV19,ASSIRGDWDQPKH
TRBV5-1,ASSPGELAGVDEQF
TRBV20-1,SARDGYEQF
TRBV28,ASSTWDRGHRVTQY
TRBV28,ASSGWTSVSYEQY
TRBV27,ASSWGGNDEQF
TRBV27,ASSTSGERYNEQF
TRBV6-2/TRBV6-3,ASSYVSREQKNIQY
TRBV6-5,ASQWGRGQGTDTRY
TRBV4-1,ASSQVLNRVYEQY
TRBV28,ASSLTSGVAYEQY
TRBV28,ASSFASWGNSYEQY
TRBV4-1,ASSQDNRFYEQY
TRBV5-4,ASRKLADSYNEQF
TRBV12-3/TRBV12-4,ASRGTDAYGTQY
TRBV12-3/TRBV12-4,AGSLEGTYERY
TRBV20-1,SARDGGGMAYEQY
TRBV24-1,ATSEVRGLSTDTQY
TRBV7-2,ASSEGGTAVYEQY
TRBV27,ASSPGLNTGELF
TRBV4-1,ASSQVGTSNTEAF
TRBV28,ASSPWSHEQY
TRBV27,ASSPLPVQSPYEQY
TRBV7-2,ASSEPSGQGIRKLF
TRBV15,ATSRHLGTSGSFLGYNEQF
TRBV7-9,VSSLDTDTQY
TRBV7-2,ASSPRDLKTVFPGELF
TRBV5-1,ASSLVSGSHTDTQY
TRBV7-2,ASREDRGPMPHH
TRBV5-4,ASSSKLAGEETQY
TRBV20-1,SATTSGLYNEQF